This T cell receptor (beta chain) was observed in a study of blood T cell repertoires in COVID-19. Study-wide context: Nucleic acid was either cDNA or gDNA, and it came from T cells, B-cell-depleted T cells, or PBMCs.

Some clones are missing from TCRdb's copy, which holds only in-frame ones; the method was immunoSEQ multiplex PCR. The sample comprises about 370,000 clones, 80% to 90% of which are singletons, and about 1% rests with the top ten. The V gene's germline CDR1 is LGHDT and CDR2 YNNKEL (reference sequence). V lost 2 bases, J lost 6 bases, and 6 bases stayed unmatched. CDR3 size: 16 residues. The sequenced sample consisted of PBMCs or T cells enriched from blood (not recorded which). This TCR was recovered from a man between 18 and 35 years old who had recovered from COVID-19. V is TRBV3-1 (or the pseudogene TRBV3-2) and J is TRBJ1-5; 11 nucleotides line up with TRBD1. This CDR3 reads CASSQTRTGGAQPQHF. The CDR3 coding sequence is TGTGCCAGCAGCCAAACAAGGACAGGGGGCGCTCAGCCCCAGCATTTT.